This is a list of T cell receptor beta chains from one sample in a study of cytomegalovirus exposure and HLA in healthy donors. Some clones are missing from TCRdb's copy, which holds only in-frame ones; the method was immunoSEQ multiplex PCR. The sample yields about 160,000 clones, 80% seen once. The sample taken for sequencing was PBMCs. Every receptor here comes from a man between 18 and 29 years old in good health and CMV-seropositive. The CDR3 runs from the conserved cysteine through the conserved F or W. Each record gives: D gene, J gene, V gene, clone size, CDR3 length, CDR3 protein, CDR3 DNA. D genes are given only for firm matches. Not every row has a clone size; where given, it reads once, few, many or a size class.

>NA|TRBJ1-3|TRBV7-9|NA|14
CASNKPWQRNTIYF
TGTGCCAGCAACAAACCCTGGCAGAGAAACACCATATATTTT
>NA|TRBJ2-1|TRBV19|NA|12
CASSPGVNEQFF
TGTGCCAGTAGTCCGGGTGTCAATGAGCAGTTCTTC
>TRBD2|TRBJ2-5|TRBV7-9|NA|16
CASSFFHGGASETQYF
TGTGCCAGCAGCTTTTTCCACGGGGGGGCCAGTGAGACCCAGTACTTC
>NA|TRBJ1-1|TRBV5-1|few|14
CASSLGAGTPEAFF
TGCGCCAGCAGCTTGGGGGCTGGTACCCCCGAAGCTTTCTTT
>TRBD2|TRBJ2-1|TRBV9|NA|13
CASSVGGGSEQFF
TGTGCCAGCAGCGTAGGCGGCGGGAGCGAGCAGTTCTTC
>NA|TRBJ1-1|TRBV5-6|NA|13
CASSLAGGPQAFF
TGTGCCAGCAGCTTAGCTGGAGGACCGCAAGCTTTCTTT
>NA|TRBJ1-5|TRBV10-3|NA|12
CAISEGGQPQHF
TGTGCCATCAGTGAGGGGGGCCAGCCCCAGCATTTT
>NA|TRBJ2-1|TRBV5-6|NA|16
CASSPQGTITYNEQFF
TGTGCCAGCAGCCCGCAGGGGACCATAACCTACAATGAGCAGTTCTTC
>NA|TRBJ1-4|TRBV2|NA|14
CASITGPRGEKLFF
TGTGCCAGCATCACGGGCCCCCGGGGTGAAAAACTGTTTTTT
>TRBD2|TRBJ2-3|TRBV10-3|few|14
CATKVGGTTDTQYF
TGTGCCACCAAAGTGGGGGGGACGACAGATACGCAGTATTTT
>TRBD1|TRBJ2-5|TRBV28|few|12
CASRQGRETQYF
TGTGCCAGCCGACAGGGTCGGGAGACCCAGTACTTC
>NA|TRBJ1-3|TRBV4-1|NA|14
CASSPGDAGNTIYF
TGCGCCAGTTCCCCGGGTGATGCGGGAAACACCATATATTTT
>NA|TRBJ2-5|TRBV29-1|NA|13
CSVEPGLLKTQYF
TGCAGCGTTGAGCCGGGGTTATTGAAGACCCAGTACTTC
>NA|TRBJ2-2|TRBV5-1|NA|13
CASSTSMNGELFF
TGCGCCAGCAGTACTAGCATGAACGGGGAGCTGTTTTTT
>NA|TRBJ2-7|TRBV7-9|NA|14
CASSRRGNSYEQYF
TGTGCCAGCAGCCGGCGGGGTAACTCCTACGAGCAGTACTTC
>NA|TRBJ2-2|TRBV27|NA|16
CASSLRVLRDTGELFF
TGTGCCAGCAGCCTCAGGGTGTTGCGCGACACCGGGGAGCTGTTTTTT
>NA|TRBJ1-2|TRBV29-1|NA|12
CSVATLRGGYTF
TGCAGCGTCGCTACCCTCAGGGGTGGCTACACCTTC
>TRBD2|TRBJ2-3|TRBV5-1|NA|16
CASSSLVGGSTDTQYF
TGCGCCAGCAGCTCGCTAGTGGGGGGGAGCACAGATACGCAGTATTTT
>NA|TRBJ2-7|TRBV19|NA|12
CASSIDSYEQYF
TGTGCCAGTAGTATAGACAGCTACGAGCAGTACTTC
>NA|TRBJ1-1|TRBV30|few|13
CAWNRRKNTEAFF
TGTGCCTGGAATAGGCGGAAAAACACTGAAGCTTTCTTT
>NA|TRBJ2-7|TRBV13|few|14
CASSSRGRGYEQYF
TGTGCCAGCAGCTCTAGGGGTAGGGGCTACGAGCAGTACTTC
>TRBD2|TRBJ2-3|TRBV7-2|NA|15
CASSFTSGSGDTQYF
TGTGCCAGCAGCTTTACTAGCGGGAGTGGAGATACGCAGTATTTT
>TRBD1|TRBJ1-5|TRBV30|NA|13
CAWSLGQRQPQHF
TGTGCCTGGAGTTTGGGACAGCGTCAGCCCCAGCATTTT
>NA|TRBJ1-4|TRBV6-1|NA|15
CASSEGRAGPGKLFF
TGTGCCAGCAGTGAAGGAAGGGCGGGGCCGGGGAAACTGTTTTTT
>NA|TRBJ2-7|TRBV7-2|once|14
CASTSGQGISEQYF
TGTGCCAGCACCTCCGGGCAGGGGATCAGCGAGCAGTACTTC
>TRBD2|TRBJ2-7|TRBV27|NA|13
CASSLAGGREQYF
TGTGCCAGCTCACTAGCGGGAGGGAGGGAGCAGTACTTC
>TRBD1|TRBJ1-5|TRBV5-1|once|15
CASSFGTGGNQPQHF
TGCGCCAGCAGCTTCGGGACAGGGGGCAATCAGCCCCAGCATTTT
>NA|TRBJ2-1|TRBV30|once|13
CAWSKASVNEQFF
TGTGCCTGGAGTAAGGCTAGCGTGAATGAGCAGTTCTTC
>NA|TRBJ1-4|TRBV4-1|few|13
CASRGTANEKLFF
TGCGCCAGCAGGGGGACTGCGAATGAAAAACTGTTTTTT
>TRBD2|TRBJ2-1|TRBV7-2|NA|15
CASSLRLLADNEQFF
TGTGCCAGCAGCTTACGACTACTAGCGGACAATGAGCAGTTCTTC
>NA|TRBJ2-5|TRBV28|NA|13
CASSFVSQETQYF
TGTGCCAGCAGTTTTGTGTCTCAAGAGACCCAGTACTTC
>NA|TRBJ1-2|TRBV7-2|NA|13
CASSFRTNAGYTF
TGTGCCAGCAGCTTCAGGACAAACGCGGGCTACACCTTC
>NA|TRBJ2-7|TRBV12-2|NA|19
CASRLAHRSMGGPCHEQYF
TGTGCAAGTCGCTTAGCGCATAGGTCGATGGGGGGGCCCTGTCACGAGCAGTACTTC
>NA|TRBJ2-3|TRBV19|NA|13
CASSAVSTDTQYF
TGTGCCAGTAGTGCGGTCAGCACAGATACGCAGTATTTT
>NA|TRBJ1-1|TRBV5-1|NA|14
CASSGEGMNTEAFF
TGCGCCAGTAGCGGGGAGGGAATGAACACTGAAGCTTTCTTT
>TRBD1|TRBJ1-2|TRBV6-1|NA|15
CASRLGQGRGYGYTF
TGTGCCAGCAGGCTCGGACAGGGGAGAGGGTATGGCTACACCTTC
>TRBD2|TRBJ2-5|TRBV14|once|15
CASSQSSGAGETQYF
TGTGCCAGCAGCCAGAGTAGCGGGGCTGGGGAGACCCAGTACTTC
>TRBD2|TRBJ2-7|TRBV14|NA|17
CASSQGALRGGDYEQYF
TGTGCCAGCAGCCAAGGGGCTCTGCGGGGGGGCGACTACGAGCAGTACTTC
>NA|TRBJ2-2|TRBV9|NA|18
CASSVSSGGAMVTGELFF
TGTGCCAGCAGCGTATCTAGTGGGGGGGCCATGGTTACCGGGGAGCTGTTTTTT
>TRBD1|TRBJ2-7|TRBV4-1|few|11
CASSDRDEQYF
TGCGCCAGCAGCGACAGGGACGAGCAGTACTTC
>TRBD2|TRBJ2-1|TRBV6-1|NA|15
CASMREAGRRDEQFF
TGTGCCAGCATGCGGGAGGCCGGGCGGCGGGATGAGCAGTTCTTC
>TRBD2|TRBJ2-7|TRBV6-5|NA|15
CASSKSSGSMYEQYF
TGTGCCAGCAGTAAATCTAGCGGGAGTATGTACGAGCAGTACTTC
>NA|TRBJ2-1|TRBV7-2|NA|14
CASSSGGPYNEQFF
TGTGCCAGCAGTTCCGGGGGGCCTTACAATGAGCAGTTCTTC
>NA|TRBJ1-1|TRBV10-3|NA|14
CAIRSIQGNTEAFF
TGTGCCATCAGGAGCATTCAGGGGAACACTGAAGCTTTCTTT
>NA|TRBJ1-2|TRBV13|once|14
CASSAAGGDYGYTF
TGTGCCAGCAGCGCCGCTGGGGGGGATTATGGCTACACCTTC
>NA|TRBJ1-1|TRBV7-2|few|14
CASSSTAGDTEAFF
TGTGCCAGCAGCTCGACAGCGGGGGACACTGAAGCTTTCTTT
>TRBD1|TRBJ1-5|TRBV19|NA|16
CASSPGDRRIGQPQHF
TGTGCCAGTAGTCCGGGGGACAGGCGGATCGGTCAGCCCCAGCATTTT
>TRBD2|TRBJ2-5|TRBV9|NA|18
CASSVGTSGGEHQETQYF
TGTGCCAGCAGCGTCGGGACTAGTGGGGGGGAACATCAAGAGACCCAGTACTTC
>NA|TRBJ2-5|TRBV15|NA|16
CATRALQGPYQETQYF
TGTGCCACCCGGGCCCTGCAGGGCCCTTACCAAGAGACCCAGTACTTC
>TRBD2|TRBJ2-2|TRBV10-2|NA|14
CASSEGGGTGELFF
TGCGCCAGCAGTGAGGGGGGGGGCACCGGGGAGCTGTTTTTT
>NA|TRBJ2-1|TRBV9|NA|16
CASSVGTQPTYNEQFF
TGTGCCAGCAGCGTAGGGACTCAGCCTACCTACAATGAGCAGTTCTTC
>TRBD2|TRBJ2-7|TRBV7-9|NA|15
CATGLAGDYSYEQYF
TGTGCCACGGGACTAGCGGGAGACTACTCCTACGAGCAGTACTTC
>NA|TRBJ1-1|TRBV7-6|NA|15
CASSLETDLNTEAFF
TGTGCCAGCAGCTTAGAGACTGACCTGAACACTGAAGCTTTCTTT
>NA|TRBJ2-3|TRBV7-2|NA|14
CASSFRTVADTQYF
TGTGCCAGCAGCTTCCGGACAGTGGCAGATACGCAGTATTTT
>NA|TRBJ1-1|TRBV6-5|NA|13
CASRVQGNTEAFF
TGTGCCAGCAGAGTCCAGGGGAACACTGAAGCTTTCTTT
>TRBD1|TRBJ1-2|TRBV9|NA|14
CASSVALQGAGYTF
TGTGCCAGCAGCGTAGCTCTACAGGGGGCGGGCTACACCTTC
>NA|TRBJ1-6|TRBV5-6|NA|15
CASSLRDSFNSPLHF
TGTGCCAGCAGCTTGCGAGACAGCTTTAATTCACCCCTCCACTTT
>TRBD2|TRBJ2-7|TRBV27|NA|15
CASSLGLAAIYEQYF
TGTGCCAGCAGTTTGGGACTAGCGGCAATTTACGAGCAGTACTTC
>TRBD1|TRBJ1-1|TRBV2|NA|14
CASKPGQAKTEAFF
TGTGCCAGCAAACCGGGACAGGCGAAAACTGAAGCTTTCTTT